The next 16 T cell receptor beta chains were all read from a single sample in a study of CD8+ T cells in alopecia areata. RNA extraction was followed by reverse transcription into cDNA, which acted as the sequencing template. The table came from immunoSEQ multiplex PCR; TCRdb's copy has only in-frame clones and leaves some out. Of about 98,000 clones listed, 40% to 55% are singletons. The specimen sequenced was CD4+ T cells sorted from blood. These receptors came from a human donor with alopecia areata.

This sequence joins TRBV29-1 and TRBJ1-1; TRBD1 might be the D (6 bases). Germline values: CDR1 SQVTM, CDR2 ANQGSEA. This CDR3 has 14 amino acids. Trimming took off 4 bases at V and 0 bases at J, with 12 bases between the two ends. In DNA form, the CDR3 reads TGCAGCGTTGCCCGGGACAAGATGAACACTGAAGCTTTCTTT. It encodes CSVARDKMNTEAFF. The full variable domain, rest sourced from reference TRBV29-1 and TRBJ1-1, is SAVISQKPSRDICQRGTSLTIQCQVDSQVTMMFWYRQQPGQSLTLIATANQGSEATYESGFVIDKFPISRPNLTFSTLTVSNMSPEDSSIYLCSVARDKMNTEAFFGQGTRLTVV.

This clone was seen more than once but under ten times. The CDR3: CSVEAGGLHF. CDR3 nucleotides: TGCAGCGTTGAGGCAGGGGGACTCCACTTT. The V call is TRBV29-1, the J call TRBJ1-6; 7 bases line up with TRBD1. Unmatched junction bases numbered 3, after V lost 3 bases and J lost 16 bases. The CDR3 is 10 residues long. Germline V lookup: CDR1 SQVTM, CDR2 ANQGSEA.

This clone was recorded a few times. Other DNA sequences in this sample translate to the same CDR3. J is TRBJ1-2 and V is TRBV29-1, with a tentative D call TRBD1 (5 bases). The CDR3 covers 10 residues. V lost 5 bases, J lost 6 bases, and 7 bases lay in between. The germline V gene encodes CDR1 SQVTM and CDR2 ANQGSEA. CDR3 DNA: TGCAGCGTTTGGGGGGATGGCTACACCTTC. Translating gives CSVWGDGYTF.

A note on this clone: The same CDR3 also results from other DNA sequences found in this sample. The V and J genes are TRBV29-1 and TRBJ2-7; 10 nucleotides agree with TRBD2. CDR3 length: 13 residues. From germline, CDR1 is SQVTM and CDR2 ANQGSEA. Trimming cost V 6 bases and J 0 bases; bases outside gene matches: 2. CDR3 amino acids: CSVRTSGSYEQYF. The CDR3 region has the DNA TGCAGCGTCAGGACTAGCGGCTCCTACGAGCAGTACTTC.

The rearrangement links TRBV4-3 to TRBJ2-3; 7 bases line up with TRBD2. CDR1 and CDR2 from the germline V gene are LGHNA and YSLEER. CDR3 length equals 19 residues. V shed 1 base and J 2 bases; nucleotides not matched to a gene: 15. CDR3 coding DNA: TGCGCCAGCAGCCAAGCCCTGACCGGACTAGGCCCAACCACAGATACGCAGTATTTT. Translation: CASSQALTGLGPTTDTQYF.

This clone was picked up a small number of times. The chain combines TRBV30 with TRBJ1-1; D is uncertain. Germline CDR1 GTSNPN, CDR2 SVGIG (reference sequence). The CDR3 has 13 residues. V was cut by 3 bases and J by 0 bases, with 8 bases left in between. The CDR3 sequence is CAWRFRMNTEAFF. The CDR3 DNA reads as TGTGCCTGGAGGTTCCGAATGAACACTGAAGCTTTCTTT.

This clone was seen only a few times. CDR3 loop: CASMVRTTDTQYF. In DNA, the CDR3 is TGTGCCAGCATGGTCAGGACCACAGATACGCAGTATTTT. This chain uses TRBV28 with TRBJ2-3; D gene ambiguous. CDR3 length equals 13 residues. Trimming removed 7 bases from V and 2 bases from J, with 10 bases in between. CDR1 is MDHEN, CDR2 SYDVKM, per germline.

The chain employs TRBV28 and TRBJ1-5; 7 bases are shared with TRBD1. From germline, CDR1 is MDHEN and CDR2 SYDVKM. With 8 bases clipped from V and 9 bases from J, the junction kept 13 bases outside the gene matches. CDR3 length equals 14 residues. The CDR3 region has the DNA TGTGCCAGCGGCCCAGGACAGGTCGCATGGCCCCAGCATTTT. Amino acids: CASGPGQVAWPQHF.

The chain carries TRBV29-1 and TRBJ2-7; 8 bases agree with TRBD1. This CDR3 contains 11 residues. V gave up 6 bases and J gave up 2 bases; unmatched junction bases: 0. Looked up from germline, CDR1 is SQVTM and CDR2 is ANQGSEA. CDR3 loop: CSVQGAYEQYF. The CDR3 nucleotides are TGCAGCGTACAGGGGGCCTACGAGCAGTACTTC.

The rearrangement uses TRBV29-1 and TRBJ2-3; the match to TRBD2 covers 9 bases. Germline V lookup: CDR1 SQVTM, CDR2 ANQGSEA. This CDR3 has 14 residues. V lost 6 bases, J lost 0 bases, and 4 bases stayed unmatched. CDR3 coding DNA: TGCAGCGTCGTGGCGGGGGGGAGCACAGATACGCAGTATTTT. This gives the protein CSVVAGGSTDTQYF.

This chain uses TRBV29-1 with TRBJ2-5, with D unresolved. V lost 5 bases and J 3 bases, leaving 13 bases between the germline ends. The CDR3 covers 13 residues. The V gene's germline CDR1 is SQVTM and CDR2 ANQGSEA. DNA for the CDR3: TGCAGCGTTTTTCTTCGGCAGAAAGAGACCCAGTACTTC. The encoded protein is CSVFLRQKETQYF.

The chain uses TRBV29-1 and TRBJ2-4; no reliable D call. Trimming removed 4 bases at V and 8 bases at J, with 9 bases between. Germline CDR1 SQVTM, CDR2 ANQGSEA. The CDR3 spans 11 residues. Here the CDR3 reads CSVVIEDIQYF. CDR3 DNA sequence: TGCAGCGTTGTTATAGAGGACATTCAGTACTTC.

This clone was recorded a few times. The chain links TRBV7-3 to TRBJ1-1, with a tentative D call TRBD1 (5 bases). The CDR3 spans 13 residues. Trimming stripped 2 bases from V and 4 bases from J, with 8 bases between. Germline CDR1 and CDR2: SGHTA and FQGTGA. CDR3 DNA sequence: TGTGCCAGCAGCTTAGAGGGGCTCACTGAAGCTTTCTTT. Its protein product is CASSLEGLTEAFF.

The chain couples TRBV30 to TRBJ2-7; 8 bases agree with TRBD2. The V gene's germline CDR1 is GTSNPN and CDR2 SVGIG (reference sequence). With V trimmed by 0 bases and J by 12 bases, 10 bases remained unmatched. CDR3 length: 13 residues. As DNA, the CDR3 is TGTGCCTGGAGTGTAGGAGGCGCGGGAGGACCGTACTTC. Residues: CAWSVGGAGGPYF.

V and J are TRBV5-1 and TRBJ2-6; 10 bases match TRBD1. The germline CDR1 and CDR2 sequences are SGHRS and YFSETQ. Unmatched junction bases numbered 4, after V lost 0 bases and J lost 1 base. This CDR3 is 18 amino acids long. This CDR3 reads CASSLGQGAVSGANVLTF. CDR3 sequence (DNA): TGCGCCAGCAGCTTGGGACAGGGGGCCGTATCTGGGGCCAACGTCCTGACTTTC.

The chain is built from TRBV5-1 and TRBJ2-2, with D hard to call. In germline, CDR1 is SGHRS, CDR2 YFSETQ. This CDR3 has 13 residues. Trimming removed 5 bases at V and 1 base at J, with 6 bases between. The DNA of the CDR3 is TGCGCCAGCAGTCCAAGGAACACCGGGGAGCTGTTTTTT. Its protein is CASSPRNTGELFF.